The 31 T cell receptor beta chains below come from one sample, sequenced in a study of untreated major depressive disorder (dated by TCRdb to 2016 to 2018). Library generation was performed with the immunoSEQ multiplex PCR assay. This is the immuneACCESS table as TCRdb keeps it, with only in-frame sequences that have V and J called. A part of the clones is gone; compared with another copy, unresolved V genes explain less than half, and the rest is unexplained. Counted in this sample were fewer than 25,000 clones; roughly 84% of them appeared once. The ten largest clones add up to 0.82% of the sample. The sequenced material came from CD4+ T cells from PBMCs. All receptors come from a woman aged 25 to 39 in good health.

The chain couples TRBV6-5 to TRBJ2-7; 8 bases match TRBD1. Losses at the gene ends were 7 bases for V and 2 bases for J; bases not matched to a gene: 4. The CDR3 runs 13 residues. Germline CDR1 MNHEY, CDR2 SVGAGI. CDR3: CASTGQGPYEQYF. DNA for the CDR3: TGTGCCAGCACCGGACAGGGACCCTACGAGCAGTACTTC.

The chain carries TRBV18 and TRBJ2-7; D is perhaps TRBD1 (6 bases). Per germline, CDR1 KGHSH and CDR2 LQKENI. The CDR3 is 14 residues long. Trimming stripped 5 bases from V and 2 bases from J, with 13 bases between. Written as DNA, the CDR3 is TGTGCCAGCTCAACCGGGACAACTGCCTACGAGCAGTACTTC. Translation: CASSTGTTAYEQYF.

The chain joins TRBV4-2 to TRBJ1-4; D remains ambiguous. Germline CDR1 and CDR2: LGHNA and YNFKEQ. Trimming cost V 4 bases and J 5 bases, with 8 bases left between them. This CDR3 is built from 13 residues. CDR3 DNA: TGTGCCAGCAGCCCCCAATGGAATGAAAAACTGTTTTTT. Residues: CASSPQWNEKLFF.

In its sample, this clone was seen a few times. This chain uses TRBV18 with TRBJ1-2; no reliable D call. Germline V gene lookup returns CDR1 KGHSH and CDR2 LQKENI. Trimming shortened V by 5 bases and J by 2 bases, and 9 bases separated the two germline ends. The CDR3 spans 13 residues. The CDR3 protein is CASSVDRNYGYTF. CDR3 DNA sequence: TGTGCCAGCTCAGTAGACCGAAACTATGGCTACACCTTC.

The V and J genes are TRBV2 and TRBJ2-2; 7 bases agree with TRBD1. The CDR3 is 15 residues long. J lost 2 bases, V lost 5 bases, and 5 bases had no gene match. Germline assignment: CDR1 SNHLY and CDR2 FYNNEI. The CDR3 loop reads CASSPWDRNTGELFF. For the CDR3, the DNA is TGTGCCAGCAGTCCCTGGGACAGAAACACCGGGGAGCTGTTTTTT.

V and J are TRBV11-2 and TRBJ2-1; no clear D. In germline, CDR1 is SGHAT, CDR2 FQNNGV. This CDR3 has 13 amino acids. V was shortened by 1 base and J by 12 bases, with 13 bases between the two germline ends. As DNA, the CDR3 is TGTGCCAGCAGCTTAGGGACCCCATGGGGGCAGTTCTTC. It translates to CASSLGTPWGQFF. Full variable domain (rest looked up from reference TRBV11-2 and TRBJ2-1): EAGVAQSPRYKIIEKRQSVAFWCNPISGHATLYWYQQILGQGPKLLIQFQNNGVVDDSQLPKDRFSAERLKGVDSTLKIQPAKLEDSAVYLCASSLGTPWGQFFGPGTRLTVL.

The V gene is TRBV5-1, the J gene TRBJ2-5; perhaps TRBD1 as D (7 bases). This CDR3 comprises 14 residues. Germline V gene data show CDR1 as SGHRS and CDR2 as YFSETQ. Trimming shortened V by 3 bases and J by 4 bases, and 13 bases separated the two germline ends. Written as DNA, the CDR3 is TGCGCCAGCAGCTGGCAGGGGGGCGGAGAGACCCAGTACTTC. Its translation is CASSWQGGGETQYF.

In its sample, this clone was seen once. V is TRBV5-6 and J is TRBJ1-3; 7 bases map to TRBD1. Germline lookup yields CDR1 SGHDT and CDR2 YYEEEE. The CDR3 has 19 amino acids. The junction had 15 bases not matched to a gene; V was cut back by 3 bases and J by 0 bases. The CDR3 spells CASSSAGTATAYSGNTIYF. In nucleotides, the CDR3 is TGTGCCAGCAGCTCTGCCGGGACAGCAACCGCATACTCTGGAAACACCATATATTTT.

V gene TRBV7-8 combines with J gene TRBJ2-1, with 12 bases lining up with TRBD2. The CDR3 is made up of 16 amino acids. Germline V lookup: CDR1 SGHVS, CDR2 FQNEAQ. Trimming at V came to 1 base and at J to 10 bases, leaving 8 bases not matched to a gene. This CDR3 is CASSLGGGLAGWEQFF. The CDR3, as DNA: TGTGCCAGCAGCTTAGGCGGCGGACTAGCGGGATGGGAGCAGTTCTTC.

V gene TRBV2 combines with J gene TRBJ2-7; the D gene is possibly TRBD1 (5 bases). Germline CDR1 reads SNHLY; CDR2 reads FYNNEI. The CDR3 is 12 amino acids. V lost 1 base and J 8 bases, leaving 9 bases between the germline ends. The CDR3 bases are TGTGCCAGCAGTGAAGGGGGCTGGCAGCAGTACTTC. This encodes CASSEGGWQQYF.

A single count supports this clone. The V call is TRBV13, the J call TRBJ2-7, with D maybe TRBD2 (5 bases). V gave up 3 bases and J gave up 3 bases, with 9 bases separating them. The CDR3 has 13 residues. In germline, CDR1 is PRHDT, CDR2 FYEKMQ (reference sequence). CDR3 loop: CASSFTGGYEQYF. The CDR3 region has the DNA TGTGCCAGCAGCTTCACCGGAGGCTACGAGCAGTACTTC.

A remark on this clone: The same CDR3 arises from other DNA sequences in this sample as well. The chain carries TRBV5-1 and TRBJ2-1; D remains ambiguous. V gave up 1 base and J gave up 8 bases, with 7 bases separating them. This CDR3 comprises 12 residues. CDR1 SGHRS and CDR2 YFSETQ come from the germline V gene. CDR3 DNA: TGCGCCAGCAGCTTGTCTGGGGATGAGCAGTTCTTC. Encoded protein: CASSLSGDEQFF.

This rearrangement joins TRBV20-1 to TRBJ2-5; D is perhaps TRBD1 or TRBD2 (5 bases each). Trimming removed 6 bases at V and 7 bases at J, with 12 bases between. There are 11 residues in the CDR3. Germline V CDR1 and CDR2: DFQATT, SNEGSKA (reference sequence). The CDR3 sequence: CSAGARGTQYF. Written as DNA, the CDR3 is TGCAGTGCAGGGGCCCGGGGGACCCAGTACTTC.

The V and J genes are TRBV9 and TRBJ2-7, with D unresolved. The CDR3 extends over 14 amino acids. Germline CDR1 and CDR2: SGDLS and YYNGEE. Trimming removed 0 bases from V and 0 bases from J, with 7 bases in between. The chain's CDR3 is CASSVDPASYEQYF. CDR3 nucleotide sequence: TGTGCCAGCAGCGTAGATCCCGCCTCCTACGAGCAGTACTTC.

The chain combines TRBV15 with TRBJ1-5, with D possibly matching TRBD1 (5 bases). Germline V gene sequence: CDR1 LNHNV, CDR2 YYDKDF (reference sequence). The CDR3 loop spans 14 amino acids. Trimming shortened V by 0 bases and J by 11 bases, and 14 bases separated the two germline ends. Here the CDR3 DNA reads TGTGCCACCAGCAGAGAGGGATTTTCCAGGGCCCAGCATTTT. Its protein product is CATSREGFSRAQHF.

J is TRBJ2-6 and V is TRBV10-2; D not certain. V lost 8 bases and J 4 bases, leaving 9 bases between the germline ends. The CDR3 runs to 13 residues. CDR1 WSHSY and CDR2 SAAADI come from the germline V gene. The CDR3 DNA reads as TGCGCCAGCCAGGACCCCGGGGCCAACGTCCTGACTTTC. Amino acid sequence: CASQDPGANVLTF.

The rearrangement links TRBV10-3 to TRBJ2-7, with D perhaps matching TRBD1 or TRBD2 (5 bases each). V lost 4 bases to trimming and J lost 2 bases, with 12 bases between them. CDR1 is ENHRY, CDR2 SYGVKD, per germline. The CDR3 has 14 amino acids. The CDR3 loop is CAISGNGAPYEQYF. In DNA, the CDR3 is TGTGCCATCAGTGGCAACGGGGCCCCCTACGAGCAGTACTTC.

This chain uses TRBV6-1 with TRBJ2-5; D is undetermined. V gave up 6 bases and J gave up 5 bases, with 4 bases separating them. The germline V gene has CDR1 MNHNS and CDR2 SASEGT. The CDR3 covers 10 residues. CDR3 loop: CASRGETQYF. In nucleotides, the CDR3 is TGTGCCAGCAGGGGGGAGACCCAGTACTTC.

The rearrangement uses TRBV9 and TRBJ2-5, with D unresolved. Trimming cost V 3 bases and J 4 bases, with 13 bases left between them. The CDR3 is 14 amino acids. Germline V gene lookup returns CDR1 SGDLS and CDR2 YYNGEE. The CDR3 nucleotides read TGTGCCAGCAGCGCCCTCGGCACCCGAGAGACCCAGTACTTC. This sequence encodes CASSALGTRETQYF.

V and J are TRBV6-6 and TRBJ1-1; D uncertain. Germline V gene sequence: CDR1 MNHNY, CDR2 SVGAGI (reference sequence). The CDR3 sequence is 12 residues long. The V end lost 7 bases, the J end lost 4 bases, and 10 bases lay between the germline ends. The CDR3, as DNA: TGTGCCAGCAAAGAAGAGGGCACTGAAGCTTTCTTT. Protein sequence: CASKEEGTEAFF.

This clone was recorded only once. The CDR3 DNA reads TGTGCCAGCAGCGTAGGACTCTCGGGCGAGACCCAGTACTTC. Protein product: CASSVGLSGETQYF. This chain links TRBV9 with TRBJ2-5; unclear D gene. Germline CDR1 is SGDLS and CDR2 is YYNGEE. The length of the CDR3 is 14 residues. V lost 0 bases to trimming and J lost 5 bases, with 11 bases between them.

This clone was detected once. The chain recombines TRBV7-2 with TRBJ2-5, with 7 bases matching TRBD2. The length of the CDR3 is 16 residues. Germline CDR1 and CDR2: SGHTA and FQGNSA. The trim removed 1 base at V and 2 bases at J, leaving 7 bases unmatched. The DNA of the CDR3 is TGTGCCAGCAGCTTAGGGGGGGGTCTGGGGCAAGAGACCCAGTACTTC. It encodes CASSLGGGLGQETQYF.

The CDR3 DNA sequence: TGTGCCAGCAGCCTAGCGGGAGGGCCGATCGGGGAGCTGTTTTTT. Residues: CASSLAGGPIGELFF. V gene TRBV2 combines with J gene TRBJ2-2, with TRBD2 matching 12 bases. Germline trimming cut 6 bases from V and 7 bases from J; bases unmatched to any gene: 6. Germline V lookup: CDR1 SNHLY, CDR2 FYNNEI. This CDR3 is 15 amino acids long.

This chain uses TRBV5-6 with TRBJ2-1; tentative D call: TRBD2 (5 bases). Trimming removed 2 bases from V and 5 bases from J, with 14 bases in between. This CDR3 is 15 amino acids long. Germline V gene lookup returns CDR1 SGHDT and CDR2 YYEEEE. CDR3 sequence (DNA): TGTGCCAGCAGCTTTTTAGGAGTAGCGAACAATGAGCAGTTCTTC. Translation gives CASSFLGVANNEQFF. The entire variable domain, with the rest obtained from reference TRBV5-6 and TRBJ2-1, is as follows: DAGVTQSPTHLIKTRGQQVTLRCSPKSGHDTVSWYQQALGQGPQFIFQYYEEEERQRGNFPDRFSGHQFPNYSSELNVNALLLGDSALYLCASSFLGVANNEQFFGPGTRLTVL.

This sequence joins TRBV29-1 and TRBJ2-1; TRBD2 aligns across 13 bases. Trimming removed 8 bases from V and 4 bases from J; junction bases left unmatched: 11. Looked up from germline, CDR1 is SQVTM and CDR2 is ANQGSEA. This CDR3 comprises 16 residues. This chain's CDR3 is CSITGLAGAQYNEQFF. For the CDR3, the DNA is TGCAGCATCACCGGACTAGCGGGGGCTCAATACAATGAGCAGTTCTTC.

This sequence joins TRBV25-1 and TRBJ2-7; D call uncertain. This CDR3 has 11 residues. The ends were cut back, 8 bases at V and 5 bases at J, with 10 bases in the middle. Germline V gives CDR1 MGHDK, CDR2 SYGVNS. Written as DNA, the CDR3 is TGTGCCAGCGGTGCCCTACACGAGCAGTACTTC. This encodes CASGALHEQYF.

The rearrangement links TRBV29-1 to TRBJ2-1; D uncertain. The ends were cut back, 8 bases at V and 0 bases at J, with 14 bases in the middle. This CDR3 is built from 14 residues. Germline V gene sequence: CDR1 SQVTM, CDR2 ANQGSEA. The DNA for the CDR3 is TGCAGCACCCGAGATGCGGTCTCCTACAATGAGCAGTTCTTC. Amino acids: CSTRDAVSYNEQFF.

This clone was observed a single time. The DNA of the CDR3 is TGTGCCAGCAGTTCGGGACAGGGTTACAATCAGCCCCAGCATTTT. It codes for CASSSGQGYNQPQHF. This sequence joins TRBV6-5 and TRBJ1-5; 9 nucleotides agree with TRBD1. The trim removed 4 bases at V and 3 bases at J, leaving 4 bases unmatched. This CDR3 is 15 amino acids long. Germline values: CDR1 MNHEY, CDR2 SVGAGI.

This sequence joins TRBV5-1 and TRBJ2-7, with TRBD2 matching over 8 bases. J gave up 0 bases and V 3 bases, and 11 bases lay outside the gene matches. The CDR3 has 17 residues. CDR1 and CDR2 from the germline V gene are SGHRS and YFSETQ. The CDR3 region is CASSSREGLQISYEQYF. The CDR3, as DNA: TGCGCCAGCAGCTCACGGGAGGGCCTTCAAATCTCCTACGAGCAGTACTTC.

This clone was seen just once. The chain carries TRBV6-6 and TRBJ2-6; D remains unclear. CDR1 MNHNY and CDR2 SVGAGI come from the germline V gene (reference sequence). The V and J ends lost 0 bases and 1 base respectively, with 7 bases between them. The CDR3 contains 16 residues. The CDR3 sequence is CASSYSPFSGANVLTF. In DNA, the CDR3 is TGTGCCAGCAGTTACTCCCCCTTTTCTGGGGCCAACGTCCTGACTTTC.

This rearrangement joins TRBV27 to TRBJ1-2; D unclear. The length of the CDR3 is 13 residues. CDR1 is MNHEY and CDR2 is SMNVEV in the germline V gene (reference sequence). Trimming cost V 4 bases and J 8 bases, with 14 bases left between them. The CDR3 is CASSSSGSWGYTF. In DNA form, the CDR3 reads TGTGCCAGCAGTTCCTCCGGATCCTGGGGCTACACCTTC.